This T cell receptor beta chain stems from a study of blood T cell repertoires in COVID-19. Overall study context: There were acute and convalescent COVID-19 samples, and they came from the United States, Italy and Spain. PBMCs, B-cell-depleted T cells, or T cells were the source of the cDNA or gDNA that made up the material.

Per the original data handling: Quantification of nucleated cells was approximated via reference gene primer amplification. Data came from immunoSEQ multiplex PCR; TCRdb stores just in-frame clones and leaves some out. V, J and clone size were drawn from that table, and D and trimming were deduced from the DNA. The sample shows roughly 140,000 clones, roughly 80% of them seen only once. V lost 1 base, J lost 5 bases, and 3 bases stayed unmatched. CDR1 and CDR2 (germline): SNHLY, FYNNEI. The CDR3 runs to 14 residues. The sample comprised peripheral blood. The TCR sequence derives from a man between 65 and 85 years old with acute or convalescent COVID-19. The chain has TRBV2 and TRBJ2-5, with 8 bases identical to TRBD2. CDR3 loop: CASSEGLAGETQYF. The DNA for the CDR3 is TGTGCCAGCAGTGAAGGGCTAGCGGGTGAGACCCAGTACTTC.